Listed below are T cell receptor beta chains from one sample, sequenced in a study of beta chain features in type 1 diabetes. Method: immunoSEQ multiplex PCR; TCRdb's copy keeps in-frame clones and lacks some. The profile shows a few hundred thousand clones, 9.5% to 10% of them singletons. The sequenced material came from central memory CD4+ T cells from blood. The receptors originated from a man aged 30 to 39 with type 1 diabetes. Each CDR3 is given with its conserved first and last residue. Each record gives: clone size, V gene, D gene, J gene, CDR3 length, CDR3 DNA, CDR3 protein. The D gene is left open where the match is weak. The size entry is marked missing in some rows and otherwise reads once, few, many or a size class.

>.|TRBV11-3|.|TRBJ2-2|14
TGTGCCAGCAGCTTAGGTGATCGCACCGGGGAGCTGTTTTTT
CASSLGDRTGELFF
>few|TRBV29-1|.|TRBJ1-3|11
TGCAGCGCCCTTGAGGGAAACACCATATATTTT
CSALEGNTIYF
>few|TRBV18|.|TRBJ2-1|16
TGTGCCAGCTCACCAAGGCTAACTAGCTCCTACAATGAGCAGTTCTTC
CASSPRLTSSYNEQFF
>.|TRBV27|.|TRBJ1-5|14
TGTGCCAGCAGTTTAGGCAGCTTCAATCAGCCCCAGCATTTT
CASSLGSFNQPQHF
>.|TRBV7-9|.|TRBJ1-4|14
TGTGCCAGCAGGATACAGGGATCGGAAGAAAAACTGTTTTTT
CASRIQGSEEKLFF
>few|TRBV7-2|TRBD2|TRBJ2-3|19
TGTGCCAGCAGTACCGATACACCGGGAGGGCCTTGGTGGGTAGATACGCAGTATTTT
CASSTDTPGGPWWVDTQYF
>.|TRBV11-2|TRBD1|TRBJ2-5|14
TGTGCCAGCAGCTTTCAGACAGGGTTGGAGACCCAGTACTTC
CASSFQTGLETQYF
>.|TRBV6-6|.|TRBJ1-5|12
TGTGCCAGCACCACTAGCGATCAGCCCCAGCATTTT
CASTTSDQPQHF
>few|TRBV30|.|TRBJ2-7|13
TGTGCCTGGAGTAAAACAGTCTCCTACGAGCAGTACTTC
CAWSKTVSYEQYF
>.|TRBV28|.|TRBJ2-6|17
TGTGCCAGCAGCGACTCAATTTTAAGCTCTGGGGCCAACGTCCTGACTTTC
CASSDSILSSGANVLTF
>.|TRBV7-2|.|TRBJ2-1|13
TGTGCCAGCAGCCAAGATGACGGCAGGGAGCAGTTCTTC
CASSQDDGREQFF
>few|TRBV28|.|TRBJ2-3|12
TGTGCCAGCAGTGGTACCACAGATACGCAGTATTTT
CASSGTTDTQYF
>.|TRBV19|.|TRBJ2-1|20
TGTGCCAGTAGTTCCCGACAGGGTGTGGTAGCGGAAGGGTCGGTCAATGAGCAGTTCTTC
CASSSRQGVVAEGSVNEQFF
>few|TRBV29-1|.|TRBJ2-3|13
TGCAGCGTTGGGGGGGGCGCGACAGATACGCAGTATTTT
CSVGGGATDTQYF
>few|TRBV2|TRBD1|TRBJ2-2|14
TGTGCCAGCAGTGCTACAGGGGTTCCCGGGGAGCTGTTTTTT
CASSATGVPGELFF
>few|TRBV6-1|.|TRBJ2-1|15
TGTGCCAGCAGTGGACTGTCCTCTCTTTACAATGAGCAGTTCTTC
CASSGLSSLYNEQFF
>many|TRBV10-3|TRBD1|TRBJ1-1|15
TGTGCCATCAGGCCCCAAAGACAGGGTGACACTGAAGCTTTCTTT
CAIRPQRQGDTEAFF
>few|TRBV10-3|.|TRBJ2-2|11
TGTGCCGCCCAGGGTGAATGGGAGCTGTTTTTT
CAAQGEWELFF
>.|TRBV9|TRBD2|TRBJ2-2|16
TGTGCCAGCAGCCTCGTCTCTAGCGGGGGCACCGGGGAGCTGTTTTTT
CASSLVSSGGTGELFF
>few|TRBV18|.|TRBJ2-3|14
TGTGCCAGCTCACCAGAGGAGGGTATGGATACGCAGTATTTT
CASSPEEGMDTQYF
>few|TRBV19|TRBD2|TRBJ2-2|15
TGTGCCAGTAGTATAGGTCTCAGCGGGAGTCGGGAGCTGTTTTTT
CASSIGLSGSRELFF
>.|TRBV6-5|.|TRBJ2-1|15
TGTGCCAGCAGTTACTCGATAATCGGATACAATGAGCAGTTCTTC
CASSYSIIGYNEQFF
>few|TRBV7-2|.|TRBJ2-1|16
TGTGCCAGCAGCTTAGAGGGCGGGATAGGGTACAATGAGCAGTTCTTC
CASSLEGGIGYNEQFF
>.|TRBV10-3|.|TRBJ2-1|13
TGTGCCATCGCGAGACAGGCCAACAATGAGCAGTTCTTC
CAIARQANNEQFF
>few|TRBV18|TRBD1|TRBJ2-7|14
TGTGCCAGCTCACCTGGACAGGGACCATACGAGCAGTACTTC
CASSPGQGPYEQYF
>few|TRBV4-3|TRBD2|TRBJ2-3|16
TGCGCCAGCAGCCAAGACGAGCGGGGATTCACAGATACGCAGTATTTT
CASSQDERGFTDTQYF
>.|TRBV29-1|TRBD1|TRBJ2-1|14
TGCAGCGTGACGGACAGGGGTACCTACAATGAGCAGTTCTTC
CSVTDRGTYNEQFF
>few|TRBV5-6|TRBD1|TRBJ2-3|15
TGTGCCAGCAGCTTGCCGGGACAGGGGGAAGATACGCAGTATTTT
CASSLPGQGEDTQYF
>few|TRBV7-8|.|TRBJ2-7|12
TGTGCCAGCAGCCCTGAATCTAGGGAGCAGTACTTC
CASSPESREQYF
>many|TRBV28|.|TRBJ2-7|14
TGTGCCAGCAGTTTTTTAAGGGGCTCGTACGAGCAGTACTTC
CASSFLRGSYEQYF
>.|TRBV18|.|TRBJ1-2|15
TGTGCCAGCTCACCACCGGCGAACACTCACTCTGGCTACACCTTC
CASSPPANTHSGYTF
>few|TRBV11-2|.|TRBJ1-1|17
TGTGCCAGCAGCTTAGTCGGCATGGGACAACCGAACACTGAAGCTTTCTTT
CASSLVGMGQPNTEAFF
>few|TRBV7-9|.|TRBJ1-2|12
TGTGCCAGCACCTATCTTAATGATGGCTACACCTTC
CASTYLNDGYTF
>few|TRBV2|.|TRBJ2-5|14
TGTGCCAGCACAAAAAGGACGGGCCCCGGGACCCAGTACTTC
CASTKRTGPGTQYF
>.|TRBV7-2|.|TRBJ1-1|14
TGTGCCAGCGCAATAGGGAGCACGAACACTGAAGCTTTCTTT
CASAIGSTNTEAFF
>few|TRBV5-1|.|TRBJ2-6|14
TGCGCCAGCAGCTTGGCTGGAGGGGCCAACGTCCTGACTTTC
CASSLAGGANVLTF
>.|TRBV27|.|TRBJ1-4|12
TGTGCCAGCAGCTCAGTAGGCGAAAAACTGTTTTTT
CASSSVGEKLFF
>.|TRBV6-5|TRBD1|TRBJ1-2|14
TGTGCCAGCAAATTGGGACAGGGCCTTTATGGCTACACCTTC
CASKLGQGLYGYTF
>.|TRBV5-1|.|TRBJ2-5|11
TGCGCCAGCAGCGGTCAAGAGACCCAGTACTTC
CASSGQETQYF
>.|TRBV7-9|TRBD1|TRBJ2-1|15
TGTGCCAGCAGCTTATCGGGACAGGGGGCCGATGAGCAGTTCTTC
CASSLSGQGADEQFF
>few|TRBV30|.|TRBJ1-5|13
TGTGCCTGGAGTGACCGACCCTCGGAGCCCCAGCATTTT
CAWSDRPSEPQHF
>.|TRBV25-1|.|TRBJ2-1|12
TGTGCCAGCAGTAAAAACTACAATGAGCAGTTCTTC
CASSKNYNEQFF
>.|TRBV30|.|TRBJ2-3|15
TGTGCCTGGAGTGCCACAGGCTTTGGCACAGATACGCAGTATTTT
CAWSATGFGTDTQYF
>.|TRBV21-1|.|TRBJ1-1|14
TGTGCCAGCAGCAAAGATCGGCGGAACACTGAAGCTTTCTTT
CASSKDRRNTEAFF
>many|TRBV7-2|.|TRBJ2-7|12
TGTGCCAGCAGCCATCCAGGTTACGAGCAGTACTTC
CASSHPGYEQYF
>.|TRBV6-6|.|TRBJ2-5|13
TGTGCCAGCAGTTACAGGAGAGACGAGACCCAGTACTTC
CASSYRRDETQYF
>.|TRBV5-6|.|TRBJ2-5|14
TGTGCCAGCAGCTTAATCTATGGTCAAGAGACCCAGTACTTC
CASSLIYGQETQYF
>.|TRBV9|.|TRBJ2-5|15
TGTGCCAGCAGCGGGGTTGCTGGTGGCCAAGAGACCCAGTACTTC
CASSGVAGGQETQYF
>.|TRBV5-1|.|TRBJ1-1|13
TGCGCCAGCATGAGGGACTCGAACACTGAAGCTTTCTTT
CASMRDSNTEAFF
>few|TRBV28|.|TRBJ1-3|13
TGTGCCAGCAGTTTAGCCCTCGAAAACACCATATATTTT
CASSLALENTIYF
>.|TRBV14|.|TRBJ2-1|15
TGTGCCAGCAGCCAAGATTGGGGTCCCTACAATGAGCAGTTCTTC
CASSQDWGPYNEQFF
>.|TRBV30|.|TRBJ1-2|12
TGTGCCTGGAGTCTAGGACCAGGGGGCTACACCTTC
CAWSLGPGGYTF
>few|TRBV19|.|TRBJ1-2|14
TGTGCCAGTAGAAAGGAGGGGCGCGACTATGGCTACACCTTC
CASRKEGRDYGYTF
>.|TRBV2|.|TRBJ1-6|14
TGTGCCAGCAGTGAAGGAGGACCGAATTCACCCCTCCACTTT
CASSEGGPNSPLHF
>many|TRBV7-6|.|TRBJ2-7|15
TGTGCCAGCAGCTTAGAAACGGGATTCTCCTACGAGCAGTACTTC
CASSLETGFSYEQYF
>few|TRBV19|TRBD1|TRBJ2-7|15
TGTGCCAGTAGTCGGTCTGTACAGGGGTCCTACGAGCAGTACTTC
CASSRSVQGSYEQYF
>.|TRBV5-1|TRBD1|TRBJ1-4|16
TGCGCCAGCAGCTTGACCGGGACAGGGGGAAGTGAAAAACTGTTTTTT
CASSLTGTGGSEKLFF
>.|TRBV6-6|.|TRBJ1-4|14
TGTGCCAGCAGTCGAAGTAGCTTTAATGAAAAACTGTTTTTT
CASSRSSFNEKLFF